This T cell receptor beta chain is from a study of T cells in Graves' hyperthyroidism and ophthalmopathy. Note on this clonotype: One junction end does not reproduce the germline sequence, and a read error may be involved.

Using RNA transcripts as the source, TCR beta CDR3 regions were amplified. The HTBI primer set was used in a first-round RT-PCR of the TCR CDR3. TCRdb re-derived calls from the multiplex PCR reads in MiXCR, one entry per CDR3 protein. The sample holds about 380,000 distinct CDR3 sequences, roughly 18% seen once. The TCR comes from a young man with Graves' ophthalmopathy. The sample was blood.

CDR3 protein: CASSLVGISTDTRYF. The CDR3, as DNA: TGTGCCAGCAGCTTAGTCGGTATAAGCACAGATACGCGGTATTTT. V is TRBV7-9 and J is TRBJ2-3; D gene uncertain. The CDR3 is made up of 15 amino acids. Germline CDR1 is SEHNR and CDR2 is FQNEAQ (reference sequence).